The following is a T cell receptor (beta chain) sequence with its context. Its antigen is not yet known. Base-call qualities are not available, and no considerably larger clone is one nucleotide away. Library creation used the immunoSEQ multiplex PCR assay. Entries here come from immuneACCESS through TCRdb and include only in-frame sequences with V and J called. Some clones fail to appear in such tables; in the studies checked, an unresolved V gene covers under half of the shortfall, and the cause of the remainder is unknown. For this sample there are about 10,000 clones; more than 60% appear just once. The ten largest clones represent 15% to 20% of the sample. Checkpoint therapy began 14 to 28 days after autologous transplant, with ipilimumab given at 1 mg/kg intravenously on day 1 of selected weeks. Patients received nivolumab at 3 mg/kg intravenously on day 1 of weeks 1, 4, 7, 10, and every two weeks through week 26. Combined checkpoint inhibition with ipilimumab and nivolumab as consolidation after autologous stem cell transplantation was tested in a Phase Ib clinical trial.

This entry comes from a study of ipilimumab plus nivolumab after autologous stem cell transplantation (dated by TCRdb to the early 2020s). Broadly, across the study: The median number of doses received by trial patients was 5 for ipilimumab and roughly eight for nivolumab. High-risk transplant-naive patients and patients relapsing within 3 years of a first autologous transplant were included in the myeloma cohort. Patients in the trial were undergoing autologous transplant and had high-risk diffuse large B cell lymphoma, mature T cell lymphoma, or multiple myeloma. The intent-to-treat population of the trial was made up of some 36 patients.

The cysteine opens and the phenylalanine closes a CDR3 of 16 amino acids. Of all the DNA, just the CDR3 is kept, 48 bases in frame from base 1. CDR1 and CDR2, looked up from the germline V gene, are SGHRS and YFSETQ. V drops 0 bases and J drops 0 bases, leaving 10 bases in between. Results the study describes overall, beyond this receptor: Combined checkpoint inhibition appeared tolerable as post-transplant consolidation, according to the authors' conclusion. The authors stated that profiles of the T cell receptor repertoire, regulatory T cell phenotype and gut microbiota provided a biologic rationale for studying this approach further.

This receptor was obtained from a female donor with multiple myeloma. The material sequenced was PBMCs, taken in a trial of ipilimumab plus nivolumab as post-transplant consolidation. The chain is made from TRBV5-1 and TRBJ1-5; TRBD1 is a weak D gene call, 6 bases matching. The CDR3 reads as follows: CASSLDGTYSNQPQHF. The DNA is as follows: TGCGCCAGCAGCTTGGATGGGACATATAGCAATCAGCCCCAGCATTTT.